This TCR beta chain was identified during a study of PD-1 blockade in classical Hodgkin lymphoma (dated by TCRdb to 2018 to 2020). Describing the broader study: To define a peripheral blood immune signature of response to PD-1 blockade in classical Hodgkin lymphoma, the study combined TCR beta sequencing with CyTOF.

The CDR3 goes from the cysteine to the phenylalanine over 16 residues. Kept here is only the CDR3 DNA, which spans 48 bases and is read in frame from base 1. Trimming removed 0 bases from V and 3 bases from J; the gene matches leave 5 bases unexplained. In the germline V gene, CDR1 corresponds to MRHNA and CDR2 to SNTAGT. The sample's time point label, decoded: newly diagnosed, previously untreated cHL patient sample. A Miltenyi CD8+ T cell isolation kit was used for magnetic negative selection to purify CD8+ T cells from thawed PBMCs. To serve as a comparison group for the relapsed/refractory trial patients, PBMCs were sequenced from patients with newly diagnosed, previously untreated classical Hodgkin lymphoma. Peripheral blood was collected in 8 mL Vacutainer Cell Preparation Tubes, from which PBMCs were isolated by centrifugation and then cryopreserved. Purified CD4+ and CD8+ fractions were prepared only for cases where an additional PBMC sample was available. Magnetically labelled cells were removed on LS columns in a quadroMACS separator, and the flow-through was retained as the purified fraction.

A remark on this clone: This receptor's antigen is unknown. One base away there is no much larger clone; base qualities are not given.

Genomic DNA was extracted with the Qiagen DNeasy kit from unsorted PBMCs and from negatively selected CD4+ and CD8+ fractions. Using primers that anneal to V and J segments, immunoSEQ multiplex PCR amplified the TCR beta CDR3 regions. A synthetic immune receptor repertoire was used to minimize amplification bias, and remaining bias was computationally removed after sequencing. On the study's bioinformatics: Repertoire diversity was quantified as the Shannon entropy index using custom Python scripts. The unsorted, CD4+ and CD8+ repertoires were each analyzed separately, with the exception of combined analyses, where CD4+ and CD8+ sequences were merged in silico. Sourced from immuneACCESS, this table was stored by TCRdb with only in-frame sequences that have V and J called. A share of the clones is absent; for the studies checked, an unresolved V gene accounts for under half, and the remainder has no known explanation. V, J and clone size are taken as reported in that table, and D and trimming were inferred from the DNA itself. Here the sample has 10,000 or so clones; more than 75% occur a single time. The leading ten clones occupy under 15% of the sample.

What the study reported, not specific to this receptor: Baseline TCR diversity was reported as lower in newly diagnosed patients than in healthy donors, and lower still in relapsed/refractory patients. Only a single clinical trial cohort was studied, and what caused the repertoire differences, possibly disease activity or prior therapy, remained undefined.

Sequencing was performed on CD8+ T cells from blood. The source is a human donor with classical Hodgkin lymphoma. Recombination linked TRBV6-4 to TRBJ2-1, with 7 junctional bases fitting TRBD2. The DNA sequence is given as TGTGCCAGCAGTGACTCGAGGAGCGGGGACTACAATGAGCAGTTCTTC. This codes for CASSDSRSGDYNEQFF.